This T cell receptor beta chain was retrieved from a study of cytomegalovirus exposure and HLA in healthy donors. Overall study: Assignment to the Caucasian-associated ancestry cluster applied to approximately 80% of the 350 to 500 genotyped donors.

This clone was counted only a few times. Its antigen is not known. Both 60 Vbeta primers and 13 Jbeta primers went into the PCR. This table comes from immunoSEQ multiplex PCR, and its TCRdb copy is limited to in-frame clones, with some not included. The data contain about 110,000 clones, about 13% of them singletons. Trimming shortened V by 2 bases and J by 3 bases, and 5 bases separated the two germline ends. The V gene's germline CDR1 is KGHSH and CDR2 LQKENI. The CDR3 is 13 residues long. Study-wide results and limits: Testing in vitro showed a few CMV-associated chains specific for CMV antigens. A later analysis linked a missense DCLRE1C variant to TCR beta V- and J-gene trimming. Across donors, most TCRs were seen rarely, yet some public ones were widespread.

The TCR was taken from a man aged 40-49 years in good health and CMV-seropositive. The chain recombines TRBV18 with TRBJ1-5; D is unresolved. The sequencing input was PBMCs. DNA for the CDR3: TGTGCCAGCTCACCAGCAGACAATCAGCCCCAGCATTTT. It specifies CASSPADNQPQHF.